These T cell receptor beta chains were read from a single sample in a study of blood T cell repertoires in COVID-19. TCRdb's table, derived via immunoSEQ multiplex PCR, lists solely in-frame clones and lacks some. Counted here are about 92,000 clones, approximately 90% occurring once; the ten biggest clones make up about 16%. The sequenced sample was peripheral blood. These receptors all stem from a woman aged 55-69 years with COVID-19, enrolled during active disease. Both conserved end residues are trimmed from each CDR3.

TRBV21-1,TRBJ2-5,ASSAKPGLAGGRVLGETQY
TRBV30,TRBJ1-2,AWSTVLGSNYGYT
TRBV30,TRBJ1-6,AWSVSPEDSPLH
TRBV5-1,TRBJ2-5,ASSPGTSGGQTQY
TRBV7-8,TRBJ2-7,ASAPRETSYEQY
TRBV19,TRBJ1-4,ASSMFSRGEEKLF
TRBV5-8,TRBJ1-6,ASSLAGANSPLH
TRBV7-2,TRBJ2-6,ASSPTGGSGANVLT
TRBV4-1,TRBJ1-2,ASSQVGGYGYT
TRBV14,TRBJ2-1,ASSPLGGGEF
TRBV18,TRBJ1-5,ASSPGRDAQPQH
TRBV7-2,TRBJ1-1,ASNLDRGNTEAF
TRBV12-5,TRBJ1-1,ASGGANQAEAF
TRBV6-5,TRBJ1-4,ASRPGDRTNEKLF
TRBV6-5,TRBJ2-7,ACSGGREQY
TRBV2,TRBJ2-1,ASSTRDRDGNEQF
TRBV18,TRBJ2-7,ASSPGQGEQY
TRBV19,TRBJ1-1,ASSIGIGTQNTEAF
TRBV6-2/TRBV6-3,TRBJ2-7,ASSSPLSSYEQY
TRBV27,TRBJ1-4,ASSRVTNEKLF
TRBV5-1,TRBJ2-7,ASSPGQGNEQY
TRBV6-5,TRBJ2-3,ASSYWSADTQY
TRBV27,TRBJ2-7,ASSLSLTRSNPYEQY
TRBV7-9,TRBJ1-2,ASSPNREYGYT
TRBV18,TRBJ1-5,ASSTETEQPQH
TRBV30,TRBJ1-4,AWSAYRGNEKLF
TRBV11-2,TRBJ2-7,ASSRGLAGGSSYEQY
TRBV12-2,TRBJ2-7,ASRPTGGYSYEQY
TRBV19,TRBJ1-2,ASSINHREGVNYGYT
TRBV19,TRBJ1-1,ASRGQNTEAF
TRBV20-1,TRBJ2-3,SASLGLPTDTQY
TRBV19,TRBJ1-1,ASSIRQVGTEAF
TRBV9,TRBJ2-3,ASSDGQTSTDTQY
TRBV30,TRBJ2-7,AWNRVPSYEQY
TRBV3-1/TRBV3-2,TRBJ2-5,ASSQVGGGQETQY
TRBV2,TRBJ1-4,ASTGTGEEKLF
TRBV4-3,TRBJ2-1,ASSQGGGAANEQF
TRBV10-2,TRBJ1-2,ASRWREGEDYGYT
TRBV5-1,TRBJ1-1,ASSLQGDTEAF
TRBV29-1,TRBJ2-2,SARQGRDTGELF
TRBV7-9,TRBJ1-1,ASSSRGANTEAF
TRBV28,TRBJ1-2,ATYGTGGRGYT
TRBV3-1/TRBV3-2,TRBJ1-2,ASSPGTGANYGYT
TRBV7-3,TRBJ2-2,ASSLQGNTGELF
TRBV4-1,TRBJ2-7,ASSQDRGFREQY
TRBV28,TRBJ1-5,ASKQGDRDQPQH
TRBV4-2,TRBJ2-1,ASSQQGRRSSYNEQF
TRBV4-3,TRBJ1-2,ASSQDAGTGDYGYT
TRBV19,TRBJ2-1,ASSIGEYNEQF
TRBV27,TRBJ2-1,ASSKDREIGSEQF
TRBV9,TRBJ1-3,ASSAGGVSGNTIY
TRBV7-6,TRBJ1-4,ASSPYPGTGGAKLF
TRBV7-2,TRBJ1-1,ASSTTRGGTEAF
TRBV18,TRBJ2-1,ASLNRRGGHNEQF
TRBV30,TRBJ1-4,AWSVPDYEKLF
TRBV27,TRBJ2-7,ASSRLADYEQY
TRBV4-3,TRBJ1-6,ASSQRQDYNSPLH